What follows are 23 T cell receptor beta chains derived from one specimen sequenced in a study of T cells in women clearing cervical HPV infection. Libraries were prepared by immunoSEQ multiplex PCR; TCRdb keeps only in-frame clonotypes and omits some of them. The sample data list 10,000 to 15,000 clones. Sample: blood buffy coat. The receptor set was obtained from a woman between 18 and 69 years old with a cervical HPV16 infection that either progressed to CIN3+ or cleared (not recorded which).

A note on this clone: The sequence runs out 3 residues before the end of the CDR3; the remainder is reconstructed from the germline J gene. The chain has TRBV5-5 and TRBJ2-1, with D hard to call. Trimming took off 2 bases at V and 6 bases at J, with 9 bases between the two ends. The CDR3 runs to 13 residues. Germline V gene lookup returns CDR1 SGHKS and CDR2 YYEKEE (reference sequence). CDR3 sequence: CASSLGFSNEQFF. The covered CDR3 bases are TGTGCCAGCAGCTTAGGCTTCTCCAATGAG.

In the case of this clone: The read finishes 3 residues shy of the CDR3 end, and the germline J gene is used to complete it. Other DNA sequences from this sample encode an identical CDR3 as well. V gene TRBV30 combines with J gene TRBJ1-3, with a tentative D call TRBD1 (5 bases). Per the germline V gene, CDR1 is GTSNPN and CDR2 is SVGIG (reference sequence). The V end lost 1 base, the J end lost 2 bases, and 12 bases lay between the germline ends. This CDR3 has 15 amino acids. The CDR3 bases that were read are TGTGCCTGGAGTGCCCCCAGGGCAACTGGAAACACC. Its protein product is CAWSAPRATGNT. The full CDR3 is CAWSAPRATGNTIYF.

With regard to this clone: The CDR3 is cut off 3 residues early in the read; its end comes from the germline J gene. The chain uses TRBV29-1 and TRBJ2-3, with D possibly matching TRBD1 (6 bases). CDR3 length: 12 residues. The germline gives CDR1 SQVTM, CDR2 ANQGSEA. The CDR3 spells CSVADRNQPQYF. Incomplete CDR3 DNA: TGCAGCGTTGCCGACAGGAACCAGCCG.

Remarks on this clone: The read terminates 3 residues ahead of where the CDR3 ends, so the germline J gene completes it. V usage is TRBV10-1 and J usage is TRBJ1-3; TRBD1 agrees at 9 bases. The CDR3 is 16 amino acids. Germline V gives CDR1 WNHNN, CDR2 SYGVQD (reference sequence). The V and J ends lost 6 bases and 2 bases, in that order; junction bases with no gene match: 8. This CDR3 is CASRGTGIWAGNTIYF. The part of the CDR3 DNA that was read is TGCGCCAGCAGGGGGACAGGGATTTGGGCTGGAAACACC.

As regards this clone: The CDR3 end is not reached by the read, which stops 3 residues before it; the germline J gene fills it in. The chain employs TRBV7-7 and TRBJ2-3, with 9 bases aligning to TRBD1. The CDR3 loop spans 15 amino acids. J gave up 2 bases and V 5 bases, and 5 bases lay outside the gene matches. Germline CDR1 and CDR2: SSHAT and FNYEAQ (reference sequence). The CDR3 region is CASSEGTGSTDTQYF. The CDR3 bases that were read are TGTGCCAGCAGCGAAGGGACAGGGTCCACAGATACG.

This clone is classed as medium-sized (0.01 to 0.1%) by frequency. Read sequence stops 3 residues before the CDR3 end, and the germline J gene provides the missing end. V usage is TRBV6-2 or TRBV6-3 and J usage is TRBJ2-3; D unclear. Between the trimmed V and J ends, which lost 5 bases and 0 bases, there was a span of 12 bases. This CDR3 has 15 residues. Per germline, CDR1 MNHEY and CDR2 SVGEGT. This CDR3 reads CASSIFVGSTDTQYF. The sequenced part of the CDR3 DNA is TGTGCCAGCAGTATCTTCGTAGGGAGCACAGATACG.

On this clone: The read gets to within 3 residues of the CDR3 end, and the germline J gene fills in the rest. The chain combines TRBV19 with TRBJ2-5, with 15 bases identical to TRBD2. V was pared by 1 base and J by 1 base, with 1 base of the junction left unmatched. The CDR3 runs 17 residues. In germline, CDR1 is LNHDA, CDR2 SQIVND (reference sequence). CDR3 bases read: TGTGCCAGTAGTATAGGGGGACTAGCGGGGGGCCAAGAGACC. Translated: CASSIGGLAGGQET. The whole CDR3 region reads CASSIGGLAGGQETQYF. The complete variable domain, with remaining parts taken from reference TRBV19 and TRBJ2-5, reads DGGITQSPKYLFRKEGQNVTLSCEQNLNHDAMYWYRQDPGQGLRLIYYSQIVNDFQKGDIAEGYSVSREKKESFPLTVTSAQKNPTAFYLCASSIGGLAGGQETQYFGPGTRLLVL.

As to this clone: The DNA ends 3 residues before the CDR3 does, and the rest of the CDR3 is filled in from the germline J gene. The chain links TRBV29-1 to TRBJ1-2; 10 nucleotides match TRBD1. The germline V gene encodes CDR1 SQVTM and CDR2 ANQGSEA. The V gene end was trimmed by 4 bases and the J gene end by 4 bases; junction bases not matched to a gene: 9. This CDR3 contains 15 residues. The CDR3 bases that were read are TGCAGCGTTGGAACGCGGCGGACAGGGGGCTATGGC. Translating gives CSVGTRRTGGYG. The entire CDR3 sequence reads CSVGTRRTGGYGYTF.

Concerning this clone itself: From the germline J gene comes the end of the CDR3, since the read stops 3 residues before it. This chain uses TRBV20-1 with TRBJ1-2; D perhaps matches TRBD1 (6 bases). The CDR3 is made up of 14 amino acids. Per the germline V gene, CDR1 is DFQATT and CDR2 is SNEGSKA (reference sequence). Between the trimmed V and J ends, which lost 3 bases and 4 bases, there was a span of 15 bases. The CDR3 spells CSASDSQGSYGYTF. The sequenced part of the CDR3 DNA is TGCAGTGCTAGTGATTCACAGGGCAGCTATGGC.

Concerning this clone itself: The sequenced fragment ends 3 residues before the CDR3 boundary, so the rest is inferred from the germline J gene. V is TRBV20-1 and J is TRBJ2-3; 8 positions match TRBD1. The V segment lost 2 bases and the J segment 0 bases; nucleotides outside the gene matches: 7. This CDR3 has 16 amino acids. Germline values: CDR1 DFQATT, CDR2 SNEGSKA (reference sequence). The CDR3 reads CSARFSWTGSTDTQYF. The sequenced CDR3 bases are TGCAGTGCTAGATTTTCATGGACAGGGAGCACAGATACG.

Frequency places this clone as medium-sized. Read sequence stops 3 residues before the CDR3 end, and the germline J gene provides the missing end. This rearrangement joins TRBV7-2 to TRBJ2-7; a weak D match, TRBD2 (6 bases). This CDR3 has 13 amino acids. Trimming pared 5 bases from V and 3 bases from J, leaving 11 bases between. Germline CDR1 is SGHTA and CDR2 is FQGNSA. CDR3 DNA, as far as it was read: TGTGCCAGCAGCCCTCCGGGGGACTACGAG. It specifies CASSPPGDYE. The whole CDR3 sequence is CASSPPGDYEQYF.

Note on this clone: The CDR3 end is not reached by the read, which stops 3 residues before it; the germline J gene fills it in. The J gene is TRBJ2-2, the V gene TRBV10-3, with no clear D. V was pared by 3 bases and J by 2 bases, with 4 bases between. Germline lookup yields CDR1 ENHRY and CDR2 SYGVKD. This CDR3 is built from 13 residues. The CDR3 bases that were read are TGTGCCATCAGTGAACACAACACCGGGGAG. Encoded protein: CAISEHNTGE. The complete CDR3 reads CAISEHNTGELFF.

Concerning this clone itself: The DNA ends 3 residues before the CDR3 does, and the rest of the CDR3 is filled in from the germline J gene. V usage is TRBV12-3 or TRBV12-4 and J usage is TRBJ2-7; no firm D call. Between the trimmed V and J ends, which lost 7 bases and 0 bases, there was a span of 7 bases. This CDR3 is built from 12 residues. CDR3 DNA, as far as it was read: TGTGCCAGCACCACAGTCTCCTACGAG. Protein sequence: CASTTVSYE. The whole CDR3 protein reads CASTTVSYEQYF.

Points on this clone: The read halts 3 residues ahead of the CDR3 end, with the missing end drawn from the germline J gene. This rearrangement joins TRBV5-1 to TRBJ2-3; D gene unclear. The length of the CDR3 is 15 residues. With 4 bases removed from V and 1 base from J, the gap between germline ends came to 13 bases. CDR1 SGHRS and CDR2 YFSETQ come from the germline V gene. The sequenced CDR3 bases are TGCGCCAGCAGCCCGGAACTAAAAGGCACAGATACG. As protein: CASSPELKGTDT. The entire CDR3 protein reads CASSPELKGTDTQYF.

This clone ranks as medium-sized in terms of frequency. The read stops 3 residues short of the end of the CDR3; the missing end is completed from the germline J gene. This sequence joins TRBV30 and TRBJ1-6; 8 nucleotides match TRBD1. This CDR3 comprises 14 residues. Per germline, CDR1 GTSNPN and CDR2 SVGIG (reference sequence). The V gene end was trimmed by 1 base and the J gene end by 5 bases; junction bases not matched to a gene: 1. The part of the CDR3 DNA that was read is TGTGCCTGGAGTGGGGGACAGGATAATTCACCC. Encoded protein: CAWSGGQDNSP. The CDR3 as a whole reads CAWSGGQDNSPLHF.

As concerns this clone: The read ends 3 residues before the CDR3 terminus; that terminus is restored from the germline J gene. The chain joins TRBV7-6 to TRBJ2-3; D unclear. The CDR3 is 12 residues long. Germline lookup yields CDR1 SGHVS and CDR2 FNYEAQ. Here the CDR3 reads CASSLPYETQYF. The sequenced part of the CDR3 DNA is TGTGCCAGCAGCTTACCCTATGAGACG. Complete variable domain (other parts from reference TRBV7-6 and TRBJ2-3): GAGVSQSPRYKVTKRGQDVALRCDPISGHVSLYWYRQALGQGPEFLTYFNYEAQQDKSGLPNDRFSAERPEGSISTLTIQRTEQRDSAMYRCASSLPYETQYFGPGTRLTVL.

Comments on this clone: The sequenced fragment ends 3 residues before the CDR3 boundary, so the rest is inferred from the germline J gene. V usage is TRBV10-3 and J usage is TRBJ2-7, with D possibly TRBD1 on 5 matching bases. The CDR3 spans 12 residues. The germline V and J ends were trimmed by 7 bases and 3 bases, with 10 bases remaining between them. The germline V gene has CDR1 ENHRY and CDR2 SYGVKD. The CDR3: CAIKAGNYEQYF. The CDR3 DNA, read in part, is TGTGCCATCAAAGCAGGGAACTACGAG.

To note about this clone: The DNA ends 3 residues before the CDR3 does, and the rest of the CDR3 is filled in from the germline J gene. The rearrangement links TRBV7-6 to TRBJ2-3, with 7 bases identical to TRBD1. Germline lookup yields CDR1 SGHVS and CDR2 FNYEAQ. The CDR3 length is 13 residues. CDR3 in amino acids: CASSLTVDRPQYF. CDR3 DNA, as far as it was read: TGTGCCAGCAGCCTCACCGTGGACAGGCCG.

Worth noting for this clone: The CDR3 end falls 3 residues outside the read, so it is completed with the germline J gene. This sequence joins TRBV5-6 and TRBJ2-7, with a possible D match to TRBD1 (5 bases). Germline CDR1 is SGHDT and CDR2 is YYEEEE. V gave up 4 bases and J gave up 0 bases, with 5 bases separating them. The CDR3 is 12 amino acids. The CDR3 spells CASSQGSYEQYF. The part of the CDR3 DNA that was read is TGTGCCAGCAGCCAGGGCTCCTACGAG.

CDR3 residues: CACNSGNTIYF. CDR3 bases read: TGCGCCTGTAACTCTGGAAACACC. V gene TRBV5-1 combines with J gene TRBJ1-3; D is uncertain. Read sequence stops 3 residues before the CDR3 end, and the germline J gene provides the missing end. V shed 10 bases and J shed 0 bases, with 5 bases lying between them. This CDR3 is built from 11 residues. Germline-derived CDR1 and CDR2 are SGHRS and YFSETQ.

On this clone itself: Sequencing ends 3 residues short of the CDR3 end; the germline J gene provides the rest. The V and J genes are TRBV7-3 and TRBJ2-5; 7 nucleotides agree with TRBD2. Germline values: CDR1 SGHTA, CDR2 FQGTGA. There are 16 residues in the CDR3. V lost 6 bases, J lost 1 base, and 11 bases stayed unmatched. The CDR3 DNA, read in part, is TGTGCCAGCAGGGGGACGGCGGCTAGCGGCCAAGAGACC. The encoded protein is CASRGTAASGQET. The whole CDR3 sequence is CASRGTAASGQETQYF.

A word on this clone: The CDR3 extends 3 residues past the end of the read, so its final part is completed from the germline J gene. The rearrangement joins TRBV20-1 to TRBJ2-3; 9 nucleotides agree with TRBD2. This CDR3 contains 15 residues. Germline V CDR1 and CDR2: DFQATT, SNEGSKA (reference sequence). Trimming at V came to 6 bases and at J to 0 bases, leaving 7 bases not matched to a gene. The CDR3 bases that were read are TGCAGTGCCTATCGCGGGGGGGTTAGCACAGATACG. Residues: CSAYRGGVSTDT. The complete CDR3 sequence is CSAYRGGVSTDTQYF.

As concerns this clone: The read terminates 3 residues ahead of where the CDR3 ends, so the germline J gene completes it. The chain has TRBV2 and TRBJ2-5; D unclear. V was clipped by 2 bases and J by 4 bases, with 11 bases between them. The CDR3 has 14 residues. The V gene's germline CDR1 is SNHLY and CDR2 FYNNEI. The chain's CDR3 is CASSERNSGETQYF. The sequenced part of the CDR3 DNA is TGTGCCAGCAGTGAACGCAACTCAGGAGAGACC.